Listed below are T cell receptor beta chains from one sample, sequenced in a study of blood T cell repertoires in COVID-19. Libraries were prepared by immunoSEQ multiplex PCR; TCRdb keeps only in-frame clonotypes and omits some of them. Altogether tens of thousands of clones are present, approximately 84% being singletons, with the ten largest covering approximately 42%. What was sequenced was peripheral blood. The receptors shown here come from a woman aged 80 or older with acute or convalescent COVID-19. Both conserved end residues are part of each CDR3. D genes are given only for firm matches. Clone size is stated in some rows and not others, as once, few, many or a class when expanded.

D gene | J gene | clone size | V gene | CDR3 protein | CDR3 DNA
NA | TRBJ1-1 | NA | TRBV5-6 | CASSPLGGTEAFF | TGTGCCAGCAGCCCCCTGGGGGGGACTGAAGCTTTCTTT
NA | TRBJ2-7 | NA | TRBV7-6 | CASSSQAGTLYYEQYF | TGTGCCAGCAGCTCCCAGGCGGGGACCCTTTACTACGAGCAGTACTTC
TRBD1 | TRBJ2-7 | NA | TRBV18 | CASSPRLPGQGVYEQYF | TGTGCCAGCTCACCAAGGTTGCCGGGACAGGGGGTCTACGAGCAGTACTTC
NA | TRBJ2-2 | NA | TRBV9 | CASSVGLLGQHTGELFF | TGTGCCAGCAGCGTAGGTCTCCTGGGACAACACACCGGGGAGCTGTTTTTT
NA | TRBJ2-3 | once | TRBV28 | CASSQRDSITDTQYF | TGTGCCAGCAGTCAACGGGACTCTATCACAGATACGCAGTATTTT
NA | TRBJ2-1 | NA | TRBV19 | CASRTEGSYNEQFF | TGTGCCAGTAGAACCGAGGGCAGCTACAATGAGCAGTTCTTC
NA | TRBJ1-2 | NA | TRBV7-8 | CASSLGLSYGYTF | TGTGCCAGCAGCTTAGGACTGTCCTATGGCTACACCTTC
NA | TRBJ2-7 | NA | TRBV4-1 | CASSPRWRGWGEQYF | TGCGCCAGCAGCCCGCGATGGCGGGGATGGGGGGAGCAGTACTTC
TRBD1 | TRBJ2-7 | medium-sized | TRBV27 | CASSGQGALLGEQYF | TGTGCCAGCAGCGGACAGGGGGCATTGTTGGGCGAGCAGTACTTC
TRBD1 | TRBJ1-4 | NA | TRBV6-1 | CASSEGQTREKLFF | TGTGCCAGCAGTGAGGGACAGACCCGGGAAAAACTGTTTTTT
TRBD1 | TRBJ1-4 | NA | TRBV5-1 | CASSRGQGVMEKLFF | TGCGCCAGCAGCCGTGGACAGGGGGTGATGGAAAAACTGTTTTTT
NA | TRBJ1-5 | few | TRBV5-6 | CASSLAGGFNQPQHF | TGTGCCAGCAGCTTGGCCGGGGGTTTCAATCAGCCCCAGCATTTT
NA | TRBJ2-7 | NA | TRBV6-1 | CASSQLAYEQYF | TGTGCCAGCAGCCAGCTAGCCTACGAGCAGTACTTC
NA | TRBJ1-1 | NA | TRBV28 | CASSPQGMNTEAFF | TGTGCCAGCAGTCCCCAGGGGATGAACACTGAAGCTTTCTTT
NA | TRBJ2-3 | NA | TRBV5-4 | CASSLAGAGTDTQYF | TGTGCCAGCAGCTTGGCAGGGGCCGGCACAGATACGCAGTATTTT
NA | TRBJ1-2 | few | TRBV3-1/TRBV3-2 | CASSPGGGGYTF | TGTGCCAGCAGCCCCGGGGGGGGTGGCTACACCTTC
TRBD2 | TRBJ2-5 | once | TRBV9 | CASSVGLAGVQETQYF | TGTGCCAGCAGCGTAGGACTAGCGGGAGTCCAAGAGACCCAGTACTTC
TRBD2 | TRBJ2-7 | NA | TRBV10-3 | CAISVGGRAKAEQYF | TGTGCCATCAGTGTGGGCGGGAGGGCAAAAGCCGAGCAGTACTTC
NA | TRBJ2-7 | NA | TRBV30 | CAWSLRGRTYEQYF | TGTGCCTGGAGTCTGCGGGGGCGGACCTACGAGCAGTACTTC
TRBD2 | TRBJ2-3 | NA | TRBV6-2/TRBV6-3 | CASSYPVLAGVYSTDTQYF | TGTGCCAGCAGTTACCCGGTTCTAGCGGGAGTCTACAGCACAGATACGCAGTATTTT
TRBD2 | TRBJ2-4 | few | TRBV19 | CASTVKTSGAVAKNIQYF | TGTGCCAGTACCGTAAAGACTAGCGGGGCCGTAGCCAAAAACATTCAGTACTTC
NA | TRBJ1-2 | NA | TRBV2 | CASIERQAVYGYTF | TGTGCCAGCATCGAAAGGCAGGCCGTCTATGGCTACACCTTC
NA | TRBJ2-3 | NA | TRBV7-3 | CASSRDSRTDTQYF | TGTGCCAGCAGCCGGGACTCCCGCACAGATACGCAGTATTTT
NA | TRBJ1-2 | NA | TRBV10-2 | CASNQGREYGYTF | TGCGCCAGTAACCAGGGGCGCGAGTATGGCTACACCTTC
NA | TRBJ1-2 | NA | TRBV9 | CASSKANGYTF | TGTGCCAGCAGCAAAGCAAATGGCTACACCTTC
NA | TRBJ2-3 | NA | TRBV11-3 | CASSSQGYTDTQYF | TGTGCCAGCAGCTCCCAGGGGTACACAGATACGCAGTATTTT
TRBD1 | TRBJ1-5 | NA | TRBV18 | CASSLVGQGINQPQHF | TGTGCCAGCTCACTCGTGGGACAGGGGATCAATCAGCCCCAGCATTTT
TRBD2 | TRBJ2-2 | NA | TRBV9 | CASSPQRLAGPTGELFF | TGTGCCAGCAGCCCCCAAAGACTAGCGGGGCCCACCGGGGAGCTGTTTTTT
NA | TRBJ1-5 | NA | TRBV28 | CASSLEGGNQPQHF | TGTGCCAGCAGTTTAGAGGGGGGCAATCAGCCCCAGCATTTT
NA | TRBJ2-7 | NA | TRBV7-2 | CASSLGEVSYEQYF | TGTGCCAGCAGCCTCGGGGAAGTCTCCTACGAGCAGTACTTC
NA | TRBJ1-1 | NA | TRBV11-3 | CASSLGDITEAFF | TGTGCCAGCAGCTTAGGGGACATTACTGAAGCTTTCTTT
NA | TRBJ1-2 | NA | TRBV2 | CASTGVDGYGYTF | TGTGCCAGCACCGGGGTTGATGGCTATGGCTACACCTTC
TRBD2 | TRBJ2-1 | NA | TRBV12-3/TRBV12-4 | CASSRTRDEQFF | TGTGCCAGCAGCCGGACTAGGGACGAGCAGTTCTTC
TRBD1 | TRBJ1-4 | NA | TRBV10-2 | CASGGTGGEKLFF | TGCGCCAGCGGCGGGACAGGGGGTGAAAAACTGTTTTTT
NA | TRBJ1-3 | NA | TRBV3-1/TRBV3-2 | CASSQGGINSGNTIYF | TGTGCCAGCAGCCAGGGGGGAATTAACTCTGGAAACACCATATATTTT
TRBD1 | TRBJ2-4 | once | TRBV19 | CASSPRQGIIQYF | TGTGCCAGTAGTCCTAGACAGGGGATCATTCAGTACTTC
NA | TRBJ1-1 | NA | TRBV3-1/TRBV3-2 | CASSQGPEAFF | TGTGCCAGCAGCCAAGGGCCTGAAGCTTTCTTT
TRBD2 | TRBJ2-7 | NA | TRBV2 | CASTRAGLPPLGDF | TGTGCCAGCACCCGAGCGGGACTGCCCCCGCTCGGGGACTTC
TRBD2 | TRBJ2-7 | few | TRBV4-1 | CASSQGASGGAFAYEQYF | TGCGCCAGCAGCCAAGGGGCTAGCGGGGGGGCCTTCGCCTACGAGCAGTACTTC
TRBD2 | TRBJ2-3 | few | TRBV29-1 | CSVDSSGSTDTQYF | TGCAGCGTTGATTCTAGCGGCAGCACAGATACGCAGTATTTT
TRBD1 | TRBJ2-2 | NA | TRBV7-2 | CASSLQGYTGELFF | TGTGCCAGCAGCCTACAGGGGTACACCGGGGAGCTGTTTTTT
NA | TRBJ2-5 | NA | TRBV7-8 | CASSLEGRETQYF | TGTGCCAGCAGCTTAGAGGGGCGGGAGACCCAGTACTTC
TRBD1 | TRBJ1-1 | NA | TRBV27 | CASSLYGQGALNTEAFF | TGTGCCAGCAGTTTATACGGGCAGGGGGCCTTGAACACTGAAGCTTTCTTT
TRBD2 | TRBJ2-1 | NA | TRBV3-1/TRBV3-2 | CASSPDLRVAGGEEQFF | TGTGCCAGCAGCCCCGACTTGCGGGTAGCGGGAGGGGAGGAGCAGTTCTTC
TRBD2 | TRBJ2-1 | NA | TRBV19 | CASSAWAPGGAEEQFF | TGTGCCAGTAGTGCCTGGGCCCCCGGGGGGGCAGAGGAGCAGTTCTTC
NA | TRBJ2-3 | NA | TRBV5-1 | CASRGTTTDTQYF | TGCGCCAGCAGAGGCACTACCACAGATACGCAGTATTTT
TRBD1 | TRBJ1-5 | NA | TRBV6-5 | CASIPGQGAFQPQHF | TGTGCCAGCATTCCGGGACAGGGGGCTTTTCAGCCCCAGCATTTT
NA | TRBJ2-1 | NA | TRBV28 | CASSPGAGPLNEQFF | TGTGCCAGCAGTCCGGGCGCGGGGCCCCTAAATGAGCAGTTCTTC
NA | TRBJ2-1 | NA | TRBV3-1/TRBV3-2 | CASSKDLSLYNEQFF | TGTGCCAGCAGCAAAGACCTATCTCTTTACAATGAGCAGTTCTTC
TRBD1 | TRBJ1-1 | NA | TRBV5-1 | CASSFAGTGGARAMNTEAFF | TGCGCCAGCAGCTTCGCCGGGACAGGGGGCGCAAGGGCGATGAACACTGAAGCTTTCTTT
TRBD1 | TRBJ2-1 | NA | TRBV15 | CATAQGAVNEQFF | TGTGCCACTGCCCAGGGGGCGGTGAATGAGCAGTTCTTC
NA | TRBJ2-1 | NA | TRBV4-1 | CASSQDVAGAWNEQFF | TGCGCCAGCAGCCAAGATGTGGCGGGGGCCTGGAATGAGCAGTTCTTC
TRBD2 | TRBJ2-3 | NA | TRBV7-2 | CASSEPSGRSDTQYF | TGTGCCAGCAGCGAACCTAGCGGGAGGTCAGATACGCAGTATTTT
TRBD1 | TRBJ1-6 | NA | TRBV30 | CAWRENRGSPLHF | TGTGCCTGGAGGGAGAACAGGGGTTCACCCCTCCACTTT
TRBD2 | TRBJ2-1 | NA | TRBV7-2 | CASSLERTSGGSYNEQFF | TGTGCCAGCAGCTTAGAGAGGACTAGCGGGGGGTCATACAATGAGCAGTTCTTC
TRBD2 | TRBJ2-7 | NA | TRBV19 | CASSTGLPDRPFTYEQYF | TGTGCCAGTAGTACGGGACTACCGGACCGACCATTCACCTACGAGCAGTACTTC
NA | TRBJ1-4 | NA | TRBV28 | CASREGRINEKLFF | TGTGCCAGCAGGGAGGGACGGATTAATGAAAAACTGTTTTTT
TRBD1 | TRBJ1-6 | once | TRBV28 | CASGDRGNSPLHF | TGTGCCAGCGGGGACAGGGGTAATTCACCCCTCCACTTT
TRBD1 | TRBJ1-2 | once | TRBV10-2 | CASSVDRNYGYTF | TGCGCCAGCAGTGTGGACAGGAACTATGGCTACACCTTC
NA | TRBJ1-4 | NA | TRBV28 | CASSLGGTNEKLFF | TGTGCCAGCAGTTTAGGGGGGACTAATGAAAAACTGTTTTTT